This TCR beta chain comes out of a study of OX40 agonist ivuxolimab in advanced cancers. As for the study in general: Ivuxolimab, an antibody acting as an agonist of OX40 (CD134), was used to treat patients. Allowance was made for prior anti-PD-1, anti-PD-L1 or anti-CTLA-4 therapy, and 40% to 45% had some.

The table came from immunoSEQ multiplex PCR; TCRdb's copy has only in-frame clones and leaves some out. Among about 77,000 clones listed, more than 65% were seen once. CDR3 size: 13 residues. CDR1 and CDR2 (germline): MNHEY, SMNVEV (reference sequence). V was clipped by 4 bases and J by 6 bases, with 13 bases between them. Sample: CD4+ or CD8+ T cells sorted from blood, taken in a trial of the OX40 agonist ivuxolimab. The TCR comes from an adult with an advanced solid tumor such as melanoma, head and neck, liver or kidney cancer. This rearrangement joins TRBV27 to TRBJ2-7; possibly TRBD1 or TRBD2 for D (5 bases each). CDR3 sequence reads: CASSWGPRREQYF. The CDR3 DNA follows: TGTGCCAGCAGTTGGGGACCGCGCCGCGAGCAGTACTTC.